Below, 2 T cell receptor beta chains from the same sample are listed, as sequenced in a study of response to subunit inactivated influenza vaccine. TCRdb analysed the RT-PCR reads with MiXCR anew, one entry per CDR3 protein. The sample contains some 300,000 distinct CDR3 sequences, roughly 22% of which appear only once. The source was PBMCs from blood, collected about 19 months after vaccination. The receptors were gathered from a man between 50 and 69 years old who received an inactivated influenza vaccine.

This sequence joins TRBV3-1 and TRBJ2-7, with D perhaps matching TRBD2 (5 bases). The CDR3 totals 17 residues. Trimming removed 4 bases at V and 2 bases at J, with 21 bases between. The germline gives CDR1 LGHDT, CDR2 YNNKEL (reference sequence). For the CDR3, the DNA is TGTGCCAGCAGCCCTTGGAGGCTCGAGACAAACCCCTACGAGCAGTACTTC. Its protein product is CASSPWRLETNPYEQYF.

V gene TRBV7-2 combines with J gene TRBJ1-2, with 9 bases aligning to TRBD1. The CDR3 totals 15 residues. Germline V gene sequence: CDR1 SGHTA, CDR2 FQGNSA. The V segment lost 2 bases and the J segment 5 bases; nucleotides outside the gene matches: 6. CDR3 bases: TGTGCCAGCAGCTTAAACGGACAGGGGCGGTATGGCTACACCTTC. It specifies CASSLNGQGRYGYTF.